The next 10 T cell receptor beta chains were all read from a single sample in a study of identical twins. Each CDR3 protein is one row after TCRdb ran MiXCR on the 5' RACE reads. The sample holds over 500,000 distinct CDR3 sequences, roughly a fifth seen once. This sample was also put to use in a study of T cells expressing NK-cell markers.

Sequenced: CD4+ T cells sorted from blood. Receptors were obtained from a woman aged 18-35 years in good health.

The CDR3 nucleotides read TGTGCCAGTAGTAAAGGACGACTAATGAGCAATCAGCCCCAGCATTTT. This translates into CASSKGRLMSNQPQHF. The genes are TRBV19 and TRBJ1-5; no firm D call. Germline CDR1 reads LNHDA; CDR2 reads SQIVND (reference sequence). Trimming left V 4 bases short and J 1 base short, with 14 bases between. The CDR3 covers 16 residues. Full variable domain (remainder filled in from reference TRBV19 and TRBJ1-5): DGGITQSPKYLFRKEGQNVTLSCEQNLNHDAMYWYRQDPGQGLRLIYYSQIVNDFQKGDIAEGYSVSREKKESFPLTVTSAQKNPTAFYLCASSKGRLMSNQPQHFGDGTRLSIL.

This clonotype was counted between two and nine times. The rearrangement links TRBV20-1 to TRBJ1-3, with 8 bases identical to TRBD1. Germline values: CDR1 DFQATT, CDR2 SNEGSKA (reference sequence). This CDR3 is 14 amino acids long. V lost 2 bases, J lost 4 bases, and 4 bases stayed unmatched. The CDR3: CSARPWTGGNTIYF. The CDR3 coding sequence is TGCAGTGCTAGACCCTGGACAGGGGGAAACACCATATATTTT.

There are a few counts of this clonotype. The chain carries TRBV27 and TRBJ1-6, with TRBD1 matching 7 bases. The CDR3 runs to 14 residues. Germline CDR1 and CDR2: MNHEY and SMNVEV (reference sequence). V lost 5 bases to trimming and J lost 7 bases; unmatched junction nucleotides: 5. The CDR3 DNA follows: TGTGCCAGCAGTCCGGGACAGAACAATTCACCCCTCCACTTT. Its protein product is CASSPGQNNSPLHF.

This clonotype was recorded a few times. This chain links TRBV12-3 or TRBV12-4 with TRBJ2-7; 10 bases match TRBD1. CDR3 size: 16 residues. V gave up 6 bases and J gave up 6 bases; unmatched junction bases: 14. In DNA, the CDR3 is TGTGCCAGCAGCCCGGTGGTCGGGACAGGGGAGTCCGAGCAGTACTTC. Translation gives CASSPVVGTGESEQYF.

The J gene is TRBJ1-4, the V gene TRBV20-1, with a possible D match to TRBD1 (5 bases). Deletions cut 6 bases from V and 8 bases from J, with 13 bases between. The V gene's germline CDR1 is DFQATT and CDR2 SNEGSKA (reference sequence). The CDR3 runs 12 residues. CDR3 nucleotides: TGCAGTGCGGTCGTGGGGCGAGAAAAACTGTTTTTT. Translation: CSAVVGREKLFF.

This clonotype was seen many times. V is TRBV29-1 and J is TRBJ2-5; TRBD2 is a possible D gene (5 bases). The CDR3 extends over 12 amino acids. CDR1 is SQVTM, CDR2 ANQGSEA, per germline. The V end was cut by 5 bases, the J end by 1 base, with 8 bases between. Written as DNA, the CDR3 is TGCAGCGTTCGTGAGGGCCAAGAGACCCAGTACTTC. Amino acids: CSVREGQETQYF.

This clonotype was counted a few times. This chain joins TRBV3-1 and TRBJ2-7, with D perhaps TRBD1 (6 bases). V was cut by 8 bases and J by 5 bases, with 22 bases left in between. The V gene's germline CDR1 is LGHDT and CDR2 YNNKEL (reference sequence). The CDR3 has 15 residues. The CDR3 DNA reads TGTGCCAGCCAAAATTGGGACACCGCTGAGAACGAGCAGTACTTC. This encodes CASQNWDTAENEQYF.

This clonotype was seen a handful of times. The chain links TRBV20-1 to TRBJ1-1; D ambiguous. Trimming removed 7 bases from V and 10 bases from J, with 19 bases in between. Looked up from germline, CDR1 is DFQATT and CDR2 is SNEGSKA (reference sequence). The CDR3 contains 12 residues. CDR3 in amino acids: CSVHQDPSGAFF. Written as DNA, the CDR3 is TGCAGTGTTCACCAAGACCCAAGCGGAGCTTTCTTT.

This clonotype has at least ten counts. The chain links TRBV7-8 to TRBJ2-5, with unresolved D. The CDR3 is made up of 12 amino acids. CDR1 and CDR2 from the germline V gene are SGHVS and FQNEAQ. Deletions cut 3 bases from V and 3 bases from J, with 5 bases between. DNA of the CDR3: TGTGCCAGCAGCTTCTCCGAAGAGACCCAGTACTTC. Protein product: CASSFSEETQYF.

This chain joins TRBV12-3 or TRBV12-4 and TRBJ2-3; 8 nucleotides agree with TRBD2. V dropped 3 bases and J dropped 9; count of bases not matched to a gene: 11. The CDR3 consists of 15 residues. CDR3 region: CASSLFGRAGGTQYF. As DNA, the CDR3 is TGTGCCAGCAGTTTGTTCGGGAGGGCCGGGGGAACGCAGTATTTT.